The 25 T cell receptor beta chains below come from one sample, sequenced in a study of monozygotic twins with inflammatory bowel disease. Each CDR3 protein gets one entry in TCRdb, which reprocessed the 5' RACE reads and gives no DNA. In total, the table holds 440,000 or so distinct CDR3 sequences. Sample: blood. Receptors were obtained from a human donor with ulcerative colitis or Crohn's disease, or a healthy co-twin of an affected twin (not recorded which).

The J gene is TRBJ1-5, the V gene TRBV12-3 or TRBV12-4; TCRdb gives TRBD1 as the D gene, but with no DNA this cannot be confirmed. The CDR3 is made up of 13 amino acids. The chain's CDR3 is CASSQTENQPQHF.

The V gene is TRBV4-2, the J gene TRBJ2-1; TCRdb returns TRBD1, unconfirmable since there is no DNA. CDR1 and CDR2 from the germline V gene are LGHNA and YNFKEQ. The CDR3 has 16 amino acids. This chain's CDR3 is CATGETGGEVYNEQFF.

The V gene is TRBV4-1, the J gene TRBJ2-3. The germline gives CDR1 MGHRA, CDR2 YSYEKL. The CDR3 runs to 12 residues. The CDR3 spells CASSQFADTQYF.

V and J are TRBV2 and TRBJ2-7; the TCRdb call, TRBD1, lacks DNA for checking. Germline values: CDR1 SNHLY, CDR2 FYNNEI. There are 13 residues in the CDR3. CDR3 sequence reads: CASSGTGNYEQYF.

V usage is TRBV20-1 and J usage is TRBJ2-4; TCRdb proposes TRBD1, but this gene call is untestable without DNA. This CDR3 region has 15 residues. The germline CDR1 and CDR2 sequences are DFQATT and SNEGSKA (reference sequence). The CDR3 protein is CSAATVRSTKNIQYF.

The chain joins TRBV5-1 to TRBJ1-6; TCRdb names TRBD1, which stays unverified in the absence of DNA. Germline CDR1 and CDR2: SGHRS and YFSETQ. This CDR3 contains 15 residues. CDR3 sequence: CASSPQGVPPSPLHF.

CDR3 region: CASSPRTGDIYEQYF. The chain recombines TRBV7-2 with TRBJ2-7; TCRdb calls TRBD1, which cannot be checked without DNA. This CDR3 is built from 15 residues. CDR1 is SGHTA and CDR2 is FQGNSA in the germline V gene.

This chain uses TRBV15 with TRBJ2-1; TCRdb outputs TRBD1, but without DNA this stays unchecked. The CDR3 is 16 amino acids. CDR1 and CDR2 from the germline V gene are LNHNV and YYDKDF (reference sequence). The CDR3 sequence: CATSRARDSSYNEQFF.

The V call is TRBV20-1, the J call TRBJ2-7; TCRdb's D call, TRBD1, is unchecked because there is no DNA. The CDR3 extends over 17 amino acids. CDR1 DFQATT and CDR2 SNEGSKA come from the germline V gene (reference sequence). The CDR3 sequence: CSATGNRDRMFSYEQYF.

Here the CDR3 reads CASSSYSSVGYEQYF. The gene calls are TRBV5-4 and TRBJ2-7; TCRdb's assignment of TRBD2 cannot be checked, as there is no DNA. The CDR3 covers 15 residues. The germline V gene has CDR1 SGHNT and CDR2 YYREEE (reference sequence).

This chain uses TRBV3-1 with TRBJ2-3. The CDR3 spans 13 residues. Germline assignment: CDR1 LGHDT and CDR2 YNNKEL (reference sequence). CDR3 residues: CASSRSWTDTQYF.

The chain carries TRBV7-2 and TRBJ2-7; with no DNA, the TCRdb D assignment of TRBD2 cannot be verified. Germline V lookup: CDR1 SGHTA, CDR2 FQGNSA. The CDR3 has 15 amino acids. CDR3: CASSLVAGVSDEQYF.

The rearrangement links TRBV5-6 to TRBJ1-2; the TRBD1 assignment by TCRdb is unverifiable without DNA. This CDR3 contains 13 residues. CDR1 is SGHDT, CDR2 YYEEEE, per germline. The CDR3 loop reads CASSLDRGNGYTF.

V is TRBV6-2 or TRBV6-3 and J is TRBJ2-2; the D call of TRBD2 rests on TCRdb alone, since no DNA is present to check it. Germline V gene lookup returns CDR1 MNHEY and CDR2 SVGEGT. This CDR3 has 15 amino acids. CDR3 region: CASSYGGGPNGELFF.

The chain carries TRBV28 and TRBJ1-4; TCRdb picks TRBD1, but there is no DNA to check that call. The CDR3 is 14 amino acids. In germline, CDR1 is MDHEN, CDR2 SYDVKM. The CDR3: CATGAGGYGEKLFF.

V gene TRBV7-6 combines with J gene TRBJ2-7. Germline CDR1 is SGHVS and CDR2 is FNYEAQ. This CDR3 spans 13 amino acids. This CDR3 reads CASSSEWGYEQYF.

The V and J genes are TRBV4-1 and TRBJ1-2; TCRdb's assignment of TRBD1 cannot be checked, as there is no DNA. CDR1 and CDR2 (germline): MGHRA, YSYEKL. This CDR3 has 14 amino acids. CDR3 loop: CASSHSGTVYGYTF.

The chain links TRBV24-1 to TRBJ2-1; TCRdb selects TRBD1, and the lack of DNA leaves this call unchecked. The V gene's germline CDR1 is KGHDR and CDR2 SFDVKD. There are 14 residues in the CDR3. The CDR3 is CATSGTGLFDEQFF.

The CDR3 spells CASSGRSQAYEQYF. The chain has TRBV14 and TRBJ2-7. The CDR3 consists of 14 residues. The germline gives CDR1 SGHDN, CDR2 FVKESK.

The gene calls are TRBV6-1 and TRBJ1-6; TCRdb indicates TRBD1, and absent DNA this call remains unverified. Germline assignment: CDR1 MNHNS and CDR2 SASEGT. The CDR3 has 13 amino acids. CDR3: CASSVGQDNSLHF.

This chain uses TRBV20-1 with TRBJ2-1; the TRBD2 assignment by TCRdb is unverifiable without DNA. This CDR3 has 14 residues. Germline V gene sequence: CDR1 DFQATT, CDR2 SNEGSKA (reference sequence). This CDR3 is CSAVLAHSYNEQFF.

The chain couples TRBV12-3 or TRBV12-4 to TRBJ2-2; TCRdb lists TRBD1, though no DNA is available to test this call. The CDR3 length is 13 residues. The CDR3 spells CASGPMGAGELFF.

The V and J genes are TRBV10-3 and TRBJ2-7. The CDR3 loop spans 15 amino acids. The germline gives CDR1 ENHRY, CDR2 SYGVKD. The CDR3 here is CAISEWTSASYEQYF.

CDR3: CASSLWDRNTEAFF. This chain links TRBV12-3 or TRBV12-4 with TRBJ1-1. This CDR3 region has 14 residues.

The rearrangement uses TRBV20-1 and TRBJ2-7; TCRdb outputs TRBD1, but without DNA this stays unchecked. The length of the CDR3 is 14 residues. From germline, CDR1 is DFQATT and CDR2 SNEGSKA (reference sequence). The CDR3 reads CSAGMGTRIYEQYF.